The 17 T cell receptor beta chains below all came from one sample that was sequenced in a study of neurological immune-mediated disorders. From the 5' RACE reads, TCRdb called clonotypes with MiXCR, one entry per CDR3 protein. The sample lists 45,000 or so distinct CDR3 sequences, roughly an eighth occurring once. The source material was PBMCs. The receptors stem from a female donor in good health.

On this clonotype itself: A clone one base away is much larger, so this may be a read error. The chain carries TRBV11-2 and TRBJ1-2; D not resolved. The V gene's germline CDR1 is SGHAT and CDR2 FQNNGV. The CDR3 length is 13 residues. Written as DNA, the CDR3 is TGTGCCAACAGCTTACCAGGACCCATCTCCGCGACCTTC. This encodes CANSLPGPISATF.

The gene calls are TRBV20-1 and TRBJ2-7; D remains ambiguous. Germline V CDR1 and CDR2: DFQATT, SNEGSKA (reference sequence). Trimming pared 4 bases from V and 6 bases from J, leaving 13 bases between. This CDR3 has 12 amino acids. CDR3 residues: CSATSSAREQYF. CDR3 bases: TGCAGTGCTACGTCCAGCGCCCGCGAGCAGTACTTC.

In the case of this clonotype: Likely a read error: the CDR3 ends without its conserved phenylalanine or tryptophan. The limits of the CDR3 on the DNA are not certain, so only TCRdb's listed CDR3 is given. J is TRBJ2-4 and V is TRBV5-1; no DNA check was done on the table's D call, TRBD1. Including both end residues, the CDR3 is 15 amino acids long. Germline values: CDR1 SGHRS, CDR2 YFSETQ. CDR3 region: CASSLAGDRKNIQNC.

This clonotype was seen only a few times. The V gene is TRBV20-1, the J gene TRBJ1-4; no definite D call. Trimming removed 3 bases from V and 4 bases from J, with 12 bases in between. The CDR3 contains 14 residues. Germline V gene sequence: CDR1 DFQATT, CDR2 SNEGSKA (reference sequence). CDR3 DNA sequence: TGCAGTGCTAGTCGGGATCGGAATAATGAAAAACTGTTTTTT. Encoded protein: CSASRDRNNEKLFF.

Many counts were recorded for this clonotype. The chain has TRBV20-1 and TRBJ1-5, with D tentatively TRBD1 (5 bases). The CDR3 runs 14 residues. The germline gives CDR1 DFQATT, CDR2 SNEGSKA (reference sequence). Trimming removed 0 bases from V and 11 bases from J, with 17 bases in between. In nucleotides, the CDR3 is TGCAGTGCTAGAGATTCGGCAGGGCTGGGGGCCCAGCATTTT. Translation: CSARDSAGLGAQHF.

This clonotype was counted ten times or more. The chain links TRBV13 to TRBJ1-2; the match to TRBD1 covers 7 bases. V trimming: 5 bases; J trimming: 7 bases; junction bases outside the gene matches: 4. This CDR3 spans 12 amino acids. Germline V gene lookup returns CDR1 PRHDT and CDR2 FYEKMQ (reference sequence). The chain's CDR3 is CASSAYRGGYTF. In DNA, the CDR3 is TGTGCCAGCAGCGCCTACAGGGGTGGCTACACCTTC.

This clonotype was seen at least ten times. The V and J genes are TRBV12-3 or TRBV12-4 and TRBJ2-5, with D possibly being TRBD2 (6 bases). V lost 7 bases and J lost 5, with 14 bases in between. The CDR3 has 13 residues. CDR3 protein: CASTFAGQETQYF. CDR3 in DNA: TGTGCCAGCACCTTCGCGGGGCAGGAGACCCAGTACTTC.

Concerning this clonotype itself: This may arise from a read error, as a much more abundant clone is one base away. V is TRBV5-1 and J is TRBJ2-3; TRBD2 agrees at 7 bases. This CDR3 is 14 amino acids long. From germline, CDR1 is SGHRS and CDR2 YFSETQ. The CDR3 protein is CASSVGLFTNTQYF. CDR3 nucleotide sequence: TGCGCCAGCAGCGTGGGACTATTCACAAATACGCAGTATTTT. Full variable domain (missing parts from reference TRBV5-1 and TRBJ2-3): KAGVTQTPRYLIKTRGQQVTLSCSPISGHRSVSWYQQTPGQGLQFLFEYFSETQRNKGNFPGRFSGRQFSNSRSEMNVSTLELGDSALYLCASSVGLFTNTQYFGPGTRLTVL.

In its sample, this clonotype was seen many times. The chain employs TRBV20-1 and TRBJ2-1; 7 bases line up with TRBD1. The CDR3 totals 13 residues. Germline assignment: CDR1 DFQATT and CDR2 SNEGSKA (reference sequence). Trimming took 7 bases from V and 4 from J; bases not matched to a gene: 7. The CDR3: CSVQGVVYNEQFF. The CDR3 nucleotides are TGCAGTGTTCAGGGGGTTGTGTACAATGAGCAGTTCTTC.

This clonotype was observed at least ten times. For the CDR3, the DNA is TGCAGTGCCCCGTTCGGGGGTGCCGGAAACACCATATATTTT. As protein: CSAPFGGAGNTIYF. The chain recombines TRBV20-1 with TRBJ1-3; D is perhaps TRBD1 (5 bases). CDR3 size: 14 residues. CDR1 and CDR2 (germline): DFQATT, SNEGSKA (reference sequence). Deletions cut 6 bases from V and 4 bases from J, with 16 bases between.

This clonotype was detected ten times or more. The chain couples TRBV12-3 or TRBV12-4 to TRBJ2-7; a weak D match, TRBD1 (6 bases). The length of the CDR3 is 15 residues. V shed 5 bases and J shed 2 bases, with 16 bases lying between them. The DNA for the CDR3 is TGTGCCAGCAGTACCAGCCGGGACAAAGCCTACGAGCAGTACTTC. It encodes CASSTSRDKAYEQYF.

This clonotype was seen ten or more times. The chain has TRBV5-1 and TRBJ2-3; maybe TRBD1 (5 bases). Trimming pared 3 bases from V and 2 bases from J, leaving 13 bases between. CDR3 length: 15 amino acids. Germline loops: CDR1 SGHRS, CDR2 YFSETQ. The CDR3 reads CASSYYGADTDTQYF. The CDR3 DNA follows: TGCGCCAGCAGCTACTATGGGGCGGACACAGATACGCAGTATTTT. The complete variable domain, with remaining parts taken from reference TRBV5-1 and TRBJ2-3, reads KAGVTQTPRYLIKTRGQQVTLSCSPISGHRSVSWYQQTPGQGLQFLFEYFSETQRNKGNFPGRFSGRQFSNSRSEMNVSTLELGDSALYLCASSYYGADTDTQYFGPGTRLTVL.

The sample holds many counts of this clonotype. The chain combines TRBV6-5 with TRBJ1-5, with D uncertain. Germline V CDR1 and CDR2: MNHEY, SVGAGI. V was clipped by 5 bases and J by 0 bases, with 20 bases between them. The CDR3 is made up of 18 amino acids. In nucleotides, the CDR3 is TGTGCCAGCAGTCATGCGTACACCCCGGGCTATAGCAATCAGCCCCAGCATTTT. It encodes CASSHAYTPGYSNQPQHF.

In this sample, this clonotype turned up many times. The rearrangement uses TRBV5-1 and TRBJ2-5; D may be TRBD1 (5 bases). Looked up from germline, CDR1 is SGHRS and CDR2 is YFSETQ. CDR3 length: 15 amino acids. Trimming removed 6 bases from V and 0 bases from J, with 15 bases in between. The CDR3 coding sequence is TGCGCCAGCAAAGGGGAAGGACGACACCAAGAGACCCAGTACTTC. This codes for CASKGEGRHQETQYF.

The chain recombines TRBV5-1 with TRBJ1-2; D uncertain. CDR1 is SGHRS and CDR2 is YFSETQ in the germline V gene. Trimming left V 6 bases short and J 5 bases short, with 17 bases between. This CDR3 comprises 14 residues. CDR3 loop: CASTPRLSGYGYTF. CDR3 nucleotide sequence: TGCGCCAGCACCCCCCGATTGTCCGGGTATGGCTACACCTTC. The full variable domain, its missing parts supplied by reference TRBV5-1 and TRBJ1-2, is KAGVTQTPRYLIKTRGQQVTLSCSPISGHRSVSWYQQTPGQGLQFLFEYFSETQRNKGNFPGRFSGRQFSNSRSEMNVSTLELGDSALYLCASTPRLSGYGYTFGSGTRLTVV.

This clonotype came up many times. J is TRBJ2-2 and V is TRBV25-1; TRBD1 might be the D (6 bases). V lost 3 bases and J 3 bases, leaving 11 bases between the germline ends. Germline values: CDR1 MGHDK, CDR2 SYGVNS. The CDR3 is made up of 15 amino acids. The DNA for the CDR3 is TGTGCCAGCAGTGATGGACAGTTAGACACCGGGGAGCTGTTTTTT. This codes for CASSDGQLDTGELFF.

This clonotype showed up many times. The chain recombines TRBV15 with TRBJ2-4; 7 bases fit TRBD1. With V trimmed by 2 bases and J by 2 bases, 9 bases remained unmatched. Germline-derived CDR1 and CDR2 are LNHNV and YYDKDF (reference sequence). CDR3 length: 17 amino acids. The CDR3 bases are TGTGCCACCAGCAGATCTGGACAGGCAGGTCCCAAAAACATTCAGTACTTC. Translated: CATSRSGQAGPKNIQYF.